A selection of T cell receptor beta chains follows, all from one sample in a study of blood T cell repertoires in COVID-19. Some clones are missing from TCRdb's copy, which holds only in-frame ones; the method was immunoSEQ multiplex PCR. The table lists about 270,000 clones, roughly 85% of them singletons, with roughly 3% in the top ten. Sequenced input: peripheral blood. These receptors all come from a woman between 18 and 29 years old with acute or convalescent COVID-19. CDR3s include the opening cysteine and the closing phenylalanine or tryptophan. A D gene is named only where the DNA matches it firmly. The size entry is marked missing in some rows and otherwise reads once, few, many or a size class.

D | J | V | size | DNA | CDR3
TRBD1 | TRBJ1-1 | TRBV28 | NA | TGTGCCAGCATGACAGGGGGCCTCACTGAAGCTTTCTTT | CASMTGGLTEAFF
TRBD1 | TRBJ1-4 | TRBV18 | NA | TGTGCCAGCTCTGTCAGGGGGCCTAATGAAAAACTGTTTTTT | CASSVRGPNEKLFF
NA | TRBJ1-1 | TRBV30 | once | TGTGCCTGGAGTGACGAGGGTAGAACTGAAGCTTTCTTT | CAWSDEGRTEAFF
NA | TRBJ1-2 | TRBV15 | once | TGTGCCACCAGCAGAGCTTCTTGGGGAGCCGACTATGGCTACACCTTC | CATSRASWGADYGYTF
NA | TRBJ2-1 | TRBV2 | NA | TGTGCCAGCAGTGTAGGCGAGGGTGAGCAGTTCTTC | CASSVGEGEQFF
NA | TRBJ2-5 | TRBV5-1 | NA | TGCGCCAGCAGCTTTGGTTGGGGCAGTTCCCCTGGGGAGACCCAGTACTTC | CASSFGWGSSPGETQYF
TRBD1 | TRBJ1-6 | TRBV6-5 | NA | TGTGCCAGCAGTTACTCGCAGGGGGCTTATTCACCCCTCCACTTT | CASSYSQGAYSPLHF
NA | TRBJ1-1 | TRBV7-9 | NA | TGTGCCAGCAGTTTGACCGGGGTAAACACTGAAGCTTTCTTT | CASSLTGVNTEAFF
NA | TRBJ2-2 | TRBV3-1/TRBV3-2 | few | TGTGCCAGCAGCCAGCGAAATCAGGACGGGGAGCTGTTTTTT | CASSQRNQDGELFF
NA | TRBJ2-7 | TRBV7-9 | NA | TGTGCCAGCAGCTTACCGCAAGACAGTCACGAGCAGTACTTC | CASSLPQDSHEQYF
TRBD1 | TRBJ2-5 | TRBV5-6 | once | TGTGCCAGCAGCTTGAGGTTTTGGGACAGGATCGGAGAGACCCAGTACTTC | CASSLRFWDRIGETQYF
NA | TRBJ2-7 | TRBV7-2 | NA | TGTGCCAGCAGCTTAGACTATTCTCAAACTAGCGAGCAGTACTTC | CASSLDYSQTSEQYF
NA | TRBJ1-5 | TRBV6-5 | NA | TGTGCCAGCACCACGGGATCCCCCAATCAGCCCCAGCATTTT | CASTTGSPNQPQHF
NA | TRBJ2-7 | TRBV2 | NA | TGTGCCAGCAAAATCAACCTACAACGGGGGGAGCAGTACTTC | CASKINLQRGEQYF
TRBD2 | TRBJ2-1 | TRBV28 | NA | TGTGCCAGCAGTTTATGGGCTAGCGGGAGGATCAATGAGCAGTTCTTC | CASSLWASGRINEQFF
TRBD1 | TRBJ1-4 | TRBV7-9 | NA | TGTGCCAGCAGCGAGTCAGGGGGCGCAGGTGAAAAACTGTTTTTT | CASSESGGAGEKLFF
NA | TRBJ2-4 | TRBV14 | NA | TGTGCCAGCAGCCAAGAAGGGGGTGGGGTCAAAAACATTCAGTACTTC | CASSQEGGGVKNIQYF
NA | TRBJ1-2 | TRBV3-1/TRBV3-2 | NA | TGTGCCAGCAGCCAAGCCGGTTATGGCTACACCTTC | CASSQAGYGYTF
NA | TRBJ2-7 | TRBV18 | NA | TGTGCCAGCTCACCACCTAGTAGGCCTAGCAAGTACTTC | CASSPPSRPSKYF
TRBD2 | TRBJ2-2 | TRBV7-9 | NA | TGTGCCAGCAGCTACAGCGGGACTGACACCGGGGAGCTGTTTTTT | CASSYSGTDTGELFF
NA | TRBJ2-2 | TRBV7-2 | NA | TGTGCCAGCAGCCTTTTGGGCCAAATGTCCGGGGAGCTGTTTTTT | CASSLLGQMSGELFF
NA | TRBJ2-3 | TRBV11-3 | once | TGTGCCAGCAGCCACTACAGCACAGATACGCAGTATTTT | CASSHYSTDTQYF
TRBD2 | TRBJ2-1 | TRBV5-6 | NA | TGTGCCAGCAGCCTGGACGGTAGCGGGAGGGTCGAGCAGTTCTTC | CASSLDGSGRVEQFF
NA | TRBJ2-1 | TRBV7-9 | few | TGTGCCAGCAGCTTAGATGTGGGCAGGGCCAATGAGCAGTTCTTC | CASSLDVGRANEQFF
TRBD2 | TRBJ2-1 | TRBV18 | NA | TGTGCCAGCTCATTTATAGCGGGAGGAAGTGGCAATGAGCAGTTCTTC | CASSFIAGGSGNEQFF
NA | TRBJ1-2 | TRBV7-9 | NA | TGTGCCAGCAGCTTAGTCAGGCCCTCATCCCCCAAACCTTATGGCTACACCTTC | CASSLVRPSSPKPYGYTF
NA | TRBJ1-2 | TRBV4-3 | NA | TGCGCCAGCAGGGGAGCAGGTCCCTATGGCTACACCTTC | CASRGAGPYGYTF
TRBD2 | TRBJ2-7 | TRBV27 | NA | TGTGCCAGCAGTTTATCTGGGTTTTGGGAGGGGCCCTACGAGCAGTACTTC | CASSLSGFWEGPYEQYF
TRBD1 | TRBJ2-3 | TRBV27 | once | TGTGCCAGCAGTTATGGGGGAGGCAGGGGGCAGGGCGGGCACACAGATACGCAGTATTTT | CASSYGGGRGQGGHTDTQYF
TRBD1 | TRBJ2-1 | TRBV7-2 | NA | TGTGCCAGCAGCTTAGTGTCGGGACAGGGGAGGAATGAGCAGTTCTTC | CASSLVSGQGRNEQFF
TRBD1 | TRBJ2-3 | TRBV5-4 | NA | TGTGCCAGCAGTTGGGACAGGGGGGGGGCAGATACGCAGTATTTT | CASSWDRGGADTQYF
TRBD1 | TRBJ2-1 | TRBV9 | NA | TGTGCCAGCAGCGTGTCCGGGACAGGGTCCTACAATGAGCAGTTCTTC | CASSVSGTGSYNEQFF
NA | TRBJ2-7 | TRBV7-8 | NA | TGTGCCAGCAGCTTACGGGACACCGAGCAGTACTTC | CASSLRDTEQYF
NA | TRBJ2-3 | TRBV24-1 | NA | TGTGCCACCAGTGACCACCGACTAGGTGCCTTTTACTTGGCAGATACGCAGTATTTT | CATSDHRLGAFYLADTQYF
NA | TRBJ2-3 | TRBV28 | once | TGTGCCAGCAGGGCCGGGGATCGAGGTGATACGCAGTATTTT | CASRAGDRGDTQYF
NA | TRBJ2-7 | TRBV29-1 | once | TGCAGCGTTGAAGCTTTACAGGAGGGCGAGCAGTACTTC | CSVEALQEGEQYF
TRBD2 | TRBJ2-5 | TRBV9 | NA | TGTGCCAGCAGCGTAGCTGCAGGACTAGCGGGAGGGTCGTACCAAGAGACCCAGTACTTC | CASSVAAGLAGGSYQETQYF
TRBD2 | TRBJ2-2 | TRBV5-1 | NA | TGCGCCAGCAGCCTGGGGACTAGCGGGAGTTCGGACACCGGGGAGCTGTTTTTT | CASSLGTSGSSDTGELFF
TRBD1 | TRBJ1-2 | TRBV9 | once | TGTGCCAGCAGCGTAGCTCCTGTTAGGGGACAGGGCACCTATGGCTACACCTTC | CASSVAPVRGQGTYGYTF
TRBD1 | TRBJ2-7 | TRBV5-1 | NA | TGCGCCAGCAGTAGACAGGGGGAGTCCTACGAGCAGTACTTC | CASSRQGESYEQYF
NA | TRBJ2-1 | TRBV19 | many | TGTGCCAGTAGTCAAGGACTGATCACCTCCTACAATGAGCAGTTCTTC | CASSQGLITSYNEQFF
NA | TRBJ1-3 | TRBV7-2 | NA | TGTGCCAGCAGCTTAGCGAGCGGACAGCGAGGGGACACCATATATTTT | CASSLASGQRGDTIYF
NA | TRBJ2-1 | TRBV27 | NA | TGTGCCAGCAGCTCCTGGACTCCTCGTTACTCCTACAATGAGCAGTTCTTC | CASSSWTPRYSYNEQFF
NA | TRBJ2-3 | TRBV5-6 | NA | TGTGCCAGCAGCTTGACCCAACTAGGCCTGAGCACAGATACGCAGTATTTT | CASSLTQLGLSTDTQYF
NA | TRBJ2-7 | TRBV4-1 | once | TGCGCCAGCAGCCTCGGCGGAACCTCCTACGAGCAGTACTTC | CASSLGGTSYEQYF
NA | TRBJ2-7 | TRBV7-2 | NA | TGTGCCAGCAGCTCTAGCCTCACCCAAGCCTCCTACGAGCAGTACTTC | CASSSSLTQASYEQYF
TRBD2 | TRBJ2-1 | TRBV5-1 | NA | TGCGCCAGCAGCTTGGACGGACTAGCGGGACTCAATGAGCAGTTCTTC | CASSLDGLAGLNEQFF
TRBD2 | TRBJ2-1 | TRBV11-3 | NA | TGTGCCAGCAGCCAGCAACAGGGACTAGCGGAGAGCAATGAGCAGTTCTTC | CASSQQQGLAESNEQFF
TRBD1 | TRBJ2-7 | TRBV7-9 | NA | TGTGCCAGCAGCCCCGGACAGGGGGGATACGTCTCCTACGAGCAGTACTTC | CASSPGQGGYVSYEQYF
TRBD1 | TRBJ1-4 | TRBV5-1 | NA | TGCGCCAGCAGCGGGACAGATAATGAAAAACTGTTTTTT | CASSGTDNEKLFF
NA | TRBJ2-5 | TRBV9 | NA | TGTGCCAGCAGCGTAGGTCTAGCTCAAGAGACCCAGTACTTC | CASSVGLAQETQYF